This T cell receptor (beta chain) was observed in a study of shared clonotypes between healthy human individuals. Study conclusions and caveats: Naive subsets usually exceeded memory subsets in estimated richness.

Germline CDR1 ENHRY, CDR2 SYGVKD. With 5 bases removed from V and 1 base from J, the gap between germline ends came to 8 bases. The CDR3 has 13 residues. Authors' methods: ImmunoSEQ output lacked quality scores and full-length reads, limiting matched filtering. TCRdb's copy holds only in-frame clones and misses some; the assay was immunoSEQ multiplex PCR. Clone size and V and J calls were adopted from that table, with D and trimming inferred from the DNA. The sample includes about 2.4 million clones, 93% of them seen just once. Investigators divided CD4+ cells into CD45RA+ naive and CD45RA-negative memory subsets. Comments on this clone: Its specificity is not known.

The rearrangement links TRBV10-3 to TRBJ2-5; D may be TRBD2 (5 bases). The specimen was naive CD4+ T cells from PBMCs. Regarding subset: CD45RA+ positively selected. The source of this sequence is a man between 18 and 35 years old in good health. Some clones in this sample may be carry-over from other donors' samples. CDR3 sequence: CAISPSRQETQYF. The CDR3, as DNA: TGTGCCATCAGTCCTAGCCGCCAAGAGACCCAGTACTTC.